These 4 T cell receptor beta chains came from one sample sequenced in a study of T-cell memory formation after mild COVID-19 (dated by TCRdb to the early 2020s). Library preparation employed 5' RACE. Instrument on record: Illumina NovaSeq 6000. In-frame beta chains were kept once TCRdb had trimmed the public reads at Q25 with fastp and called clones with MiXCR. One record per CDR3 amino acid sequence lists the most common genes and DNA. The sample yields around 49,000 distinct CDR3 sequences; less than 35% were counted once. The leading ten clones occupy around 45% of the sample. Sequencing was performed on PBMCs or a T cell subset sorted from them (not recorded which). The receptors here all came from a man aged 18 to 29 who had mild COVID-19 (a few samples of this study predate the infection). The sample titles of this study are shuffled in the database, so cell type and time point are left out; the donor was told from shared clones.

V is TRBV11-2 and J is TRBJ2-2; D remains unclear. There are 12 residues in the CDR3. Trimming took 3 bases from V and 6 from J, leaving 5 bases between them. CDR1 is SGHAT and CDR2 is FQNNGV in the germline V gene. This chain's CDR3 is CASSLIPGELFF. The CDR3 DNA is TGTGCCAGCAGCTTGATCCCCGGGGAGCTGTTTTTT.

This clonotype was observed a handful of times. This chain links TRBV6-5 with TRBJ2-1, with 7 bases identical to TRBD1. V shed 6 bases, J shed 2 bases, and the junction held 4 bases outside the gene matches. The CDR3 consists of 14 residues. Germline lookup yields CDR1 MNHEY and CDR2 SVGAGI. The CDR3 region is CASRRGLTYNEQFF. The CDR3 coding sequence is TGTGCCAGCAGGAGGGGGCTGACCTACAATGAGCAGTTCTTC.

This clonotype has just a few counts. V usage is TRBV4-1 and J usage is TRBJ2-5; maybe TRBD2 (6 bases). Germline loops: CDR1 MGHRA, CDR2 YSYEKL. The germline V and J ends were trimmed by 0 bases and 3 bases, with 11 bases remaining between them. There are 15 residues in the CDR3. The CDR3, as DNA: TGCGCCAGCAGCCAAGACCCCAGGGAGGAAGAGACCCAGTACTTC. The encoded protein is CASSQDPREEETQYF.

Only a few counts were recorded for this clonotype. V is TRBV7-9 and J is TRBJ2-1; 8 bases map to TRBD2. This CDR3 is 14 amino acids long. Per germline, CDR1 SEHNR and CDR2 FQNEAQ (reference sequence). Trimming cost V 4 bases and J 3 bases; bases outside gene matches: 2. This chain's CDR3 is CASSSGGIYNEQFF. CDR3 coding DNA: TGTGCCAGCAGCTCGGGAGGGATCTACAATGAGCAGTTCTTC.